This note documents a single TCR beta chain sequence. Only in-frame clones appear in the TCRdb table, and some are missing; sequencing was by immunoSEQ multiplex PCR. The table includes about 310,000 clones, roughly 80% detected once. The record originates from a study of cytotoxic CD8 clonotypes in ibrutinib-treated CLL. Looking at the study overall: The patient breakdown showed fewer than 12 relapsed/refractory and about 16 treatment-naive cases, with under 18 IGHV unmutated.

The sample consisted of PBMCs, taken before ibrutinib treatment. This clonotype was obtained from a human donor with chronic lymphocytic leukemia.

CDR3 nucleotides: TGTGCCAGCAGTTTAGCCGGGAGCTATGGCTACACCTTC. Amino acids: CASSLAGSYGYTF. The chain links TRBV27 to TRBJ1-2, with unresolved D. This CDR3 is built from 13 residues. CDR1 is MNHEY and CDR2 is SMNVEV in the germline V gene (reference sequence). Trimming removed 2 bases from V and 4 bases from J, with 8 bases in between.